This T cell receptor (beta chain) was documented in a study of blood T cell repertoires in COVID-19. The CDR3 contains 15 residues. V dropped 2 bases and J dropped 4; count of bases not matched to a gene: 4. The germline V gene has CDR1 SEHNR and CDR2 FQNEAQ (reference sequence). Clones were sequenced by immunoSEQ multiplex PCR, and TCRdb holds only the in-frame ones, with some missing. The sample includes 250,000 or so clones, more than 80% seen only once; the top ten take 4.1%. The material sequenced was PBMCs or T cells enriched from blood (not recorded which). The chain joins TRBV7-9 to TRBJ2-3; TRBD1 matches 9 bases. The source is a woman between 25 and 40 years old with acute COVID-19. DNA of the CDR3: TGTGCCAGCAGCTTAACGGGACAGGGTTCAGATACGCAGTATTTT. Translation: CASSLTGQGSDTQYF.